The 12 T cell receptor beta chains presented below share a single source sample, sequenced in a study of T cell changes during pregnancy in multiple sclerosis. Produced via immunoSEQ multiplex PCR; TCRdb's table is partial and in-frame only. Among roughly 59,000 clones listed, under 95% were seen once. The material sequenced was CD8+ T cells from peripheral blood mononuclear cells, taken in the second trimester of pregnancy. These receptors were obtained from a female donor with multiple sclerosis, enrolled in a pregnancy study.

The chain combines TRBV11-2 with TRBJ2-1; tentative D call: TRBD2 (6 bases). V was clipped by 3 bases and J by 7 bases, with 10 bases between them. CDR3 length: 13 residues. CDR1 SGHAT and CDR2 FQNNGV come from the germline V gene. CDR3 amino acids: CASSFGTSNEQFF. In nucleotides, the CDR3 is TGTGCCAGCAGCTTCGGGACTTCAAATGAGCAGTTCTTC.

The chain combines TRBV4-1 with TRBJ1-2; D unclear. Trimming removed 0 bases from V and 6 bases from J, with 14 bases in between. CDR1 is MGHRA and CDR2 is YSYEKL in the germline V gene. The CDR3 has 15 residues. The CDR3 DNA is TGCGCCAGCAGCCAAGATCTGGGCCGTCAGGATGGCTACACCTTC. Translated, it gives CASSQDLGRQDGYTF.

The V call is TRBV27, the J call TRBJ1-2; a possible D gene is TRBD1 (6 bases). V was shortened by 6 bases and J by 2 bases, with 10 bases between the two germline ends. Germline CDR1 reads MNHEY; CDR2 reads SMNVEV (reference sequence). The CDR3 is made up of 13 amino acids. Here the CDR3 reads CASSPQGNYGYTF. The CDR3 nucleotides read TGTGCCAGCAGCCCACAGGGCAACTATGGCTACACCTTC.

The chain carries TRBV27 and TRBJ1-1, with D perhaps TRBD1 (5 bases). Trimming left V 6 bases short and J 2 bases short, with 13 bases between. Germline lookup yields CDR1 MNHEY and CDR2 SMNVEV (reference sequence). This CDR3 has 14 amino acids. CDR3 DNA sequence: TGTGCCAGCAGCGGGGGTTCCTTTAACACTGAAGCTTTCTTT. Protein product: CASSGGSFNTEAFF.

The chain links TRBV5-1 to TRBJ2-1, with D unclear. This CDR3 spans 12 amino acids. Trimming took off 4 bases at V and 2 bases at J, with 4 bases between the two ends. Germline V gene lookup returns CDR1 SGHRS and CDR2 YFSETQ. CDR3 in amino acids: CASSQTYNEQFF. CDR3 coding DNA: TGCGCCAGCAGCCAAACCTACAATGAGCAGTTCTTC.

The chain couples TRBV4-1 to TRBJ2-7, with 7 bases matching TRBD2. V lost 1 base, J lost 2 bases, and 8 bases stayed unmatched. CDR1 is MGHRA, CDR2 YSYEKL, per germline. The CDR3 has 16 residues. This CDR3 is CASSQGSASGTYEQYF. DNA for the CDR3: TGCGCCAGCAGCCAAGGGTCGGCTAGCGGAACCTACGAGCAGTACTTC.

The V and J genes are TRBV6-1 and TRBJ2-7; D may be TRBD2 (5 bases). Germline CDR1 is MNHNS and CDR2 is SASEGT. This CDR3 comprises 15 residues. V lost 4 bases and J lost 3, with 16 bases in between. CDR3 DNA sequence: TGTGCCAGCAGTGTACAAGGGAGTTCTATCTACGAGCAGTACTTC. It yields the protein CASSVQGSSIYEQYF.

The chain employs TRBV30 and TRBJ2-1; 7 nucleotides line up with TRBD2. This CDR3 has 13 residues. Germline CDR1 reads GTSNPN; CDR2 reads SVGIG (reference sequence). V lost 0 bases, J lost 8 bases, and 4 bases stayed unmatched. Here the CDR3 DNA reads TGTGCCTGGAGTGTAGCGGGGCGCGATGAGCAGTTCTTC. It translates to CAWSVAGRDEQFF. Drawing the rest from reference TRBV30 and TRBJ2-1, the complete variable domain is SQTIHQWPATLVQPVGSPLSLECTVEGTSNPNLYWYRQAAGRGLQLLFYSVGIGQISSEVPQNLSASRPQDRQFILSSKKLLLSDSGFYLCAWSVAGRDEQFFGPGTRLTVL.

The chain is built from TRBV27 and TRBJ2-1, with TRBD2 matching over 11 bases. The junction had 8 bases not matched to a gene; V was cut back by 4 bases and J by 9 bases. The germline V gene encodes CDR1 MNHEY and CDR2 SMNVEV (reference sequence). There are 15 residues in the CDR3. The CDR3 is CASSSYSGRAAEQFF. For the CDR3, the DNA is TGTGCCAGCAGTTCTTATAGCGGGAGGGCCGCTGAGCAGTTCTTC.

The chain combines TRBV6-5 with TRBJ1-5; D gene uncertain. Germline V gene data show CDR1 as MNHEY and CDR2 as SVGAGI. Trimming stripped 2 bases from V and 3 bases from J, with 5 bases between. The CDR3 loop spans 13 amino acids. CDR3 nucleotide sequence: TGTGCCAGCAGTTACAACAACAATCAGCCCCAGCATTTT. This encodes CASSYNNNQPQHF.

The rearrangement joins TRBV10-3 to TRBJ2-2; D remains ambiguous. Per germline, CDR1 ENHRY and CDR2 SYGVKD. This CDR3 has 15 residues. Between the trimmed V and J ends, which lost 6 bases and 6 bases, there was a span of 17 bases. The CDR3 nucleotides are TGTGCCATCAGCCCGGAGACTGCGATCCCCGGGGAGCTGTTTTTT. This gives the protein CAISPETAIPGELFF.

The chain employs TRBV9 and TRBJ2-3; 10 bases line up with TRBD1. V was clipped by 3 bases and J by 3 bases; unmatched bases: 1. The germline V gene has CDR1 SGDLS and CDR2 YYNGEE. This CDR3 has 14 residues. The CDR3 sequence: CASSGTGGTDTQYF. DNA for the CDR3: TGTGCCAGCAGCGGGACAGGGGGTACAGATACGCAGTATTTT.